A selection of T cell receptor beta chains follows, all from one sample in a study of T cell responses to AZD1222 COVID-19 vaccine. Using immunoSEQ multiplex PCR, the repertoire was profiled, and TCRdb retains in-frame clones only, with some absent. Among approximately 200,000 clones, approximately 94% were seen once, and the ten largest hold around 1.7%. The starting material was peripheral blood, obtained 28 days after the second dose of the MenACWY control vaccine. These receptors were taken from an adult who received the MenACWY meningococcal vaccine as a control. The CDR3 runs from the conserved cysteine through the conserved F or W. Each record gives: CDR3 length, V gene, J gene, clone size, D gene, CDR3 protein, CDR3 DNA. A D gene is named only where the DNA matches it firmly. Some rows have no size entry. The others give once, few or many, or a class for an expanded clone.

CDR3 length: 15; V gene: TRBV24-1; J gene: TRBJ2-1; clone size: NA; D gene: NA; CDR3 protein: CATSNYETGHNEQFF; CDR3 DNA: TGTGCCACCAGCAACTACGAAACAGGCCACAATGAGCAGTTCTTC
CDR3 length: 14; V gene: TRBV15; J gene: TRBJ1-2; clone size: NA; D gene: TRBD1; CDR3 protein: CATSPDRVGYGYTF; CDR3 DNA: TGTGCCACCAGCCCCGACAGGGTGGGATATGGCTACACCTTC
CDR3 length: 15; V gene: TRBV7-9; J gene: TRBJ1-2; clone size: NA; D gene: NA; CDR3 protein: CASASGIVWHYGYTF; CDR3 DNA: TGTGCCAGCGCCTCGGGCATAGTTTGGCACTATGGCTACACCTTC
CDR3 length: 15; V gene: TRBV3-1/TRBV3-2; J gene: TRBJ2-2; clone size: NA; D gene: TRBD1; CDR3 protein: CASSQPGQGTGELFF; CDR3 DNA: TGTGCCAGCAGCCAACCGGGACAGGGAACCGGGGAGCTGTTTTTT
CDR3 length: 14; V gene: TRBV24-1; J gene: TRBJ1-5; clone size: NA; D gene: NA; CDR3 protein: CATSDRQANQPQHF; CDR3 DNA: TGTGCCACCAGTGATCGACAGGCCAATCAGCCCCAGCATTTT
CDR3 length: 16; V gene: TRBV21-1; J gene: TRBJ2-4; clone size: NA; D gene: NA; CDR3 protein: CASSRPLGQSKNIQYF; CDR3 DNA: TGTGCCAGCAGCAGGCCACTAGGACAGTCCAAAAACATTCAGTACTTC
CDR3 length: 11; V gene: TRBV3-1/TRBV3-2; J gene: TRBJ2-7; clone size: NA; D gene: NA; CDR3 protein: CASSQEYEQYF; CDR3 DNA: TGTGCCAGCAGCCAGGAGTACGAGCAGTACTTC
CDR3 length: 13; V gene: TRBV27; J gene: TRBJ2-3; clone size: once; D gene: NA; CDR3 protein: CASSLSRTDTQYF; CDR3 DNA: TGTGCCAGCAGTTTATCGAGGACAGATACGCAGTATTTT
CDR3 length: 12; V gene: TRBV9; J gene: TRBJ2-1; clone size: NA; D gene: NA; CDR3 protein: CASSVAGNEQFF; CDR3 DNA: TGTGCCAGCAGCGTAGCGGGGAATGAGCAGTTCTTC
CDR3 length: 15; V gene: TRBV9; J gene: TRBJ2-1; clone size: once; D gene: TRBD2; CDR3 protein: CASSRGLAEYNEQFF; CDR3 DNA: TGTGCCAGCAGCCGTGGACTAGCGGAATACAATGAGCAGTTCTTC
CDR3 length: 16; V gene: TRBV4-3; J gene: TRBJ2-2; clone size: NA; D gene: TRBD2; CDR3 protein: CASSQRLAGVTGELFF; CDR3 DNA: TGCGCCAGCAGCCAACGGCTAGCGGGGGTTACCGGGGAGCTGTTTTTT
CDR3 length: 12; V gene: TRBV10-3; J gene: TRBJ2-1; clone size: NA; D gene: TRBD2; CDR3 protein: CAILREGYEQFF; CDR3 DNA: TGTGCCATCTTACGGGAGGGGTACGAGCAGTTCTTC
CDR3 length: 11; V gene: TRBV5-4; J gene: TRBJ2-1; clone size: NA; D gene: NA; CDR3 protein: CASSFANEQFF; CDR3 DNA: TGTGCCAGCAGCTTTGCGAATGAGCAGTTCTTC
CDR3 length: 15; V gene: TRBV9; J gene: TRBJ1-6; clone size: NA; D gene: NA; CDR3 protein: CASSPGQGYNSPLHF; CDR3 DNA: TGTGCCAGCAGCCCGGGACAAGGGTATAATTCACCCCTCCACTTT
CDR3 length: 12; V gene: TRBV11-2; J gene: TRBJ1-2; clone size: NA; D gene: NA; CDR3 protein: CASSPTEGGYTF; CDR3 DNA: TGTGCCAGCAGCCCGACCGAGGGAGGCTACACCTTC
CDR3 length: 13; V gene: TRBV2; J gene: TRBJ2-1; clone size: NA; D gene: NA; CDR3 protein: CASKGTSYNEQFF; CDR3 DNA: TGTGCCAGCAAGGGGACCTCCTACAATGAGCAGTTCTTC
CDR3 length: 13; V gene: TRBV29-1; J gene: TRBJ1-2; clone size: NA; D gene: TRBD1; CDR3 protein: CSVEYRGHYGYTF; CDR3 DNA: TGCAGCGTTGAATACAGGGGTCACTATGGCTACACCTTC
CDR3 length: 13; V gene: TRBV20-1; J gene: TRBJ2-7; clone size: NA; D gene: NA; CDR3 protein: CSASGGPQYEQYF; CDR3 DNA: TGCAGTGCTAGTGGAGGGCCCCAATACGAGCAGTACTTC
CDR3 length: 15; V gene: TRBV4-1; J gene: TRBJ2-1; clone size: NA; D gene: TRBD2; CDR3 protein: CARRRAGGPDNEQFF; CDR3 DNA: TGCGCCCGCCGCCGAGCGGGGGGGCCGGATAATGAGCAGTTCTTC
CDR3 length: 13; V gene: TRBV6-2/TRBV6-3; J gene: TRBJ1-4; clone size: NA; D gene: NA; CDR3 protein: CASSYSTNEKLFF; CDR3 DNA: TGTGCCAGCAGTTACTCCACAAATGAAAAACTGTTTTTT
CDR3 length: 13; V gene: TRBV27; J gene: TRBJ1-6; clone size: NA; D gene: NA; CDR3 protein: CASSFEQNSPLHF; CDR3 DNA: TGTGCCAGCAGTTTCGAGCAGAATTCACCCCTCCACTTT
CDR3 length: 14; V gene: TRBV5-8; J gene: TRBJ2-1; clone size: NA; D gene: NA; CDR3 protein: CASSLGQSYNEQFF; CDR3 DNA: TGTGCCAGCAGCTTGGGCCAGTCATACAATGAGCAGTTCTTC
CDR3 length: 15; V gene: TRBV5-4; J gene: TRBJ2-7; clone size: NA; D gene: TRBD2; CDR3 protein: CASSSPGLAAHEQYF; CDR3 DNA: TGTGCCAGCAGCTCGCCGGGACTAGCGGCCCACGAGCAGTACTTC
CDR3 length: 14; V gene: TRBV5-6; J gene: TRBJ2-7; clone size: NA; D gene: NA; CDR3 protein: CASSLGSGFHEQYF; CDR3 DNA: TGTGCCAGCAGCTTGGGATCCGGGTTCCACGAGCAGTACTTC
CDR3 length: 13; V gene: TRBV11-3; J gene: TRBJ2-3; clone size: NA; D gene: NA; CDR3 protein: CASSVAFTDTQYF; CDR3 DNA: TGTGCCAGCAGCGTCGCGTTCACAGATACGCAGTATTTT
CDR3 length: 16; V gene: TRBV28; J gene: TRBJ1-2; clone size: NA; D gene: NA; CDR3 protein: CASSYGADRHEYGYTF; CDR3 DNA: TGTGCCAGCAGTTACGGCGCCGACAGGCATGAATATGGCTACACCTTC
CDR3 length: 15; V gene: TRBV28; J gene: TRBJ2-7; clone size: NA; D gene: TRBD1; CDR3 protein: CASGSSGQHRDEQYF; CDR3 DNA: TGTGCCAGCGGCAGTTCGGGACAGCATCGGGACGAGCAGTACTTC
CDR3 length: 13; V gene: TRBV4-2; J gene: TRBJ2-1; clone size: NA; D gene: NA; CDR3 protein: CASSQGLYNEQFF; CDR3 DNA: TGTGCCAGCAGCCAAGGACTCTACAATGAGCAGTTCTTC
CDR3 length: 16; V gene: TRBV3-1/TRBV3-2; J gene: TRBJ2-5; clone size: NA; D gene: TRBD2; CDR3 protein: CASSLGLAGGQETQYF; CDR3 DNA: TGTGCCAGCAGCCTCGGACTAGCGGGAGGACAAGAGACCCAGTACTTC
CDR3 length: 14; V gene: TRBV7-9; J gene: TRBJ1-2; clone size: NA; D gene: NA; CDR3 protein: CASSGNRDPYGYTF; CDR3 DNA: TGTGCCAGCAGCGGTAACAGGGATCCCTATGGCTACACCTTC
CDR3 length: 14; V gene: TRBV7-5; J gene: TRBJ1-2; clone size: NA; D gene: NA; CDR3 protein: CARSSPGGPYGYTF; CDR3 DNA: TGTGCCAGAAGCTCCCCAGGGGGACCTTATGGCTACACCTTC
CDR3 length: 14; V gene: TRBV19; J gene: TRBJ2-2; clone size: NA; D gene: NA; CDR3 protein: CASSLTAGTGELFF; CDR3 DNA: TGTGCCAGTAGTTTAACAGCAGGCACCGGGGAGCTGTTTTTT
CDR3 length: 14; V gene: TRBV3-1/TRBV3-2; J gene: TRBJ2-1; clone size: NA; D gene: NA; CDR3 protein: CASSQYREDNEQFF; CDR3 DNA: TGTGCCAGCAGCCAATACAGGGAGGACAATGAGCAGTTCTTC
CDR3 length: 14; V gene: TRBV30; J gene: TRBJ2-7; clone size: NA; D gene: NA; CDR3 protein: CAWSWATETYEQYF; CDR3 DNA: TGTGCCTGGAGCTGGGCGACAGAAACCTACGAGCAGTACTTC
CDR3 length: 10; V gene: TRBV27; J gene: TRBJ2-7; clone size: NA; D gene: NA; CDR3 protein: CASGSSEQYF; CDR3 DNA: TGTGCCAGCGGGTCGAGCGAGCAGTACTTC
CDR3 length: 18; V gene: TRBV3-1/TRBV3-2; J gene: TRBJ1-5; clone size: NA; D gene: TRBD1; CDR3 protein: CASSQEYRGGYSNQPQHF; CDR3 DNA: TGTGCCAGCAGCCAAGAGTACAGGGGAGGCTATAGCAATCAGCCCCAGCATTTT
CDR3 length: 14; V gene: TRBV7-3; J gene: TRBJ2-7; clone size: NA; D gene: TRBD1; CDR3 protein: CASSLAGGSYEQYF; CDR3 DNA: TGTGCCAGCAGCTTGGCAGGGGGCTCCTACGAGCAGTACTTC
CDR3 length: 12; V gene: TRBV28; J gene: TRBJ1-2; clone size: NA; D gene: TRBD1; CDR3 protein: CASRGTEYGYTF; CDR3 DNA: TGTGCCAGCAGGGGGACAGAATATGGCTACACCTTC
CDR3 length: 15; V gene: TRBV10-3; J gene: TRBJ2-3; clone size: NA; D gene: NA; CDR3 protein: CAISSAESSTDTQYF; CDR3 DNA: TGTGCCATCAGTTCGGCGGAGTCTAGCACAGATACGCAGTATTTT